This TCR beta chain emerged from a study of blood T cell repertoires in COVID-19. Study-level background: Some COVID-19 samples were acute and others convalescent; all came from the United States, Italy and Spain. PBMCs, B-cell-depleted T cells, or T cells were the source of the cDNA or gDNA that made up the material.

V dropped 3 bases and J dropped 4 bases, with 6 bases sitting between them. The CDR3 contains 12 residues. Germline V lookup: CDR1 LNHDA, CDR2 SQIVND (reference sequence). As to this clone: Additional DNA sequences in this sample encode the identical CDR3.

In the study's own analysis: Nucleated cell counts were estimated from reference gene primer amplification. The table came from immunoSEQ multiplex PCR; TCRdb's copy has only in-frame clones and leaves some out. V and J calls and clone size are given by that table; D and trimming were obtained from the DNA. The sample shows over 300,000 clones, around 89% of them seen only once. This receptor was obtained from a man between 18 and 35 years old who had recovered from COVID-19. The gene calls are TRBV19 and TRBJ1-1; D is undetermined. The sample comprised peripheral blood. CDR3 DNA: TGTGCCAGTAGTATGGGAGGCACTGAAGCTTTCTTT. Encoded protein: CASSMGGTEAFF.